This T cell receptor beta chain was retrieved from a study of graft-versus-host responses after intestinal transplantation (dated by TCRdb to the early 2020s). With regard to the full study: Recipients received multivisceral, liver-intestinal, or isolated intestinal transplants. Anti-thymocyte globulin induction was given to all recipients, followed by maintenance tacrolimus and steroids for around three years. Bulk TCR-beta CDR3 sequencing was used to track graft-versus-host and host-versus-graft alloreactive T cell clones in the graft, circulation and bone marrow after intestinal transplantation. To identify alloreactive clones, pre-transplant mixed lymphocyte reaction products were sequenced and compared with unstimulated pre-transplant donor and recipient T cells. The cohort enrolled about two dozen intestinal transplant recipients including one retransplant, and a few patients lacking pretransplant specimens were excluded. A peak of at least 4% donor T cells among recipient peripheral blood mononuclear cells was the definition used for donor T cell macrochimerism. Rather than going through the commercial service, samples from a few later patients were sequenced in-house on an Illumina MiSeq and processed with MiXCR.

Interpreted using the paper, the time point label stands for: cells obtained before transplantation from donor or recipient. CD3+CD4+ and CD3+CD8+ populations were FACS-sorted from unstimulated pre-transplant donor and recipient cells taken from spleen or lymph nodes. The paper as a whole reports these results and caveats: The relatively low number and heterogeneity of intestinal transplant patients limited the conclusions. GvH clones were detected in recipient bone marrow, and some appeared earlier in ileal mucosa or blood, consistent with an intestinal mucosal origin. High GvH to HvG T cell clonal ratios were observed in the allografts of patients with donor T cell macrochimerism. Early after transplant, declines in HvG clones were associated with peak levels of circulating GvH clones.

The library was built by means of the immunoSEQ multiplex PCR assay. For most patients, genomic DNA was isolated using the Qiagen DNeasy Blood and Tissue Kit and was shipped frozen to Adaptive Biotechnologies for TCR sequencing. Adaptive Biotechnologies carried out high-throughput TCR-beta CDR3 sequencing of genomic DNA for most patients. As for the authors' bioinformatics: Adaptive's ImmunoSEQ software supplied the TCR sequencing data for 18 patients, while MiXCR and VDJtools were used to process a few other patients. To correct CD4 versus CD8 sorting errors, any sequence found in both subsets at a frequency ratio below 5:1 was removed. Because the origin of CDR3 nucleotide sequences shared between donor and recipient could not be assigned, those sequences were removed. To count as alloreactive, a clone needed at least 2-fold expansion over unstimulated cells and a minimum CFSE-low frequency of 0.002% (template counts) or 0.001% (read counts). Mappable clones were those detected in sequenced pre-transplant spleen, lymph node, or MLR CFSE-low populations of the donor or recipient. The cumulative frequency of alloreactive clones was calculated as a percentage of all sequences, weighted by copy number. As stored in TCRdb, this immuneACCESS dataset retains in-frame rearrangements with V and J assigned. A fraction of the clones does not appear; measured against another copy, unresolved V genes explain less than half of the discrepancy, and the remainder lacks a known reason. The V and J calls and clone size are taken from that table; D and trimming were inferred from the DNA. For this sample the table gives some 88,000 clones, of which under 95% were detected only once. 1.5% to 2.5% of the sample rests with the top ten.

Per the germline V gene, SGHDT is the CDR1 and YYEEEE is the CDR2. At the junction V is shortened by 4 bases and J by 0 bases, with 8 bases in between. Its CDR3 holds 13 amino acids, cysteine through phenylalanine. The kept DNA is CDR3 alone, 39 bases in frame from the first base. This clone was observed a few times. It has no known antigen specificity. Within one base of it there is no much larger clone, and no base qualities were kept. This sequence originates from a human donor who received an intestinal transplant. This specimen was unstimulated CD8+ T cells sorted from spleen or lymph node cells, taken before intestinal transplant. The chain uses TRBV5-6 and TRBJ2-7; the D gene is perhaps TRBD1, on 5 matching bases. CDR3 loop: CASSPGHSYEQYF. Here is the DNA: TGTGCCAGCAGCCCCGGACACTCCTACGAGCAGTACTTC.